These T cell receptor beta chains were read from a single sample in a study of HIV-infected patients and healthy controls. Using its own MiXCR run on the 5' RACE reads, TCRdb lists one record per CDR3 protein. The data show 4,200 or so distinct CDR3 sequences, with 7% to 9.5% seen just once and under 50% held by the top ten. The starting material was blood, obtained during antiretroviral therapy. The receptors derive from an adult with HIV infection. Each CDR3 is given without its conserved first and last residue. Fields, in order: J gene, D gene, V gene, CDR3 protein. D genes are given only for firm matches.

j_call: TRBJ2-1
d_call: -
v_call: TRBV11-1
cdr3_aa: ASSARDRYGLEEQF

j_call: TRBJ2-5
d_call: TRBD2
v_call: TRBV12-3/TRBV12-4
cdr3_aa: ASSLTSGEQETQY

j_call: TRBJ2-3
d_call: TRBD2
v_call: TRBV24-1
cdr3_aa: AIILTSGEDTQY

j_call: TRBJ1-1
d_call: -
v_call: TRBV18
cdr3_aa: ASSPSLRGPLRTEAF

j_call: TRBJ2-1
d_call: TRBD2
v_call: TRBV7-2
cdr3_aa: ASSPRLAGVEQF

j_call: TRBJ2-5
d_call: TRBD2
v_call: TRBV10-3
cdr3_aa: AISLAGEGAQETQY

j_call: TRBJ2-2
d_call: TRBD2
v_call: TRBV5-1
cdr3_aa: ASSSGGGASTGELF

j_call: TRBJ2-3
d_call: -
v_call: TRBV7-9
cdr3_aa: ASRLEGADTQY

j_call: TRBJ2-7
d_call: TRBD1
v_call: TRBV6-5
cdr3_aa: ASRPGQGSYEQY

j_call: TRBJ1-1
d_call: TRBD1
v_call: TRBV6-5
cdr3_aa: ASSYSYRDRVTEAF

j_call: TRBJ2-1
d_call: -
v_call: TRBV3-1
cdr3_aa: ASSQWRGNEQF

j_call: TRBJ2-3
d_call: -
v_call: TRBV9
cdr3_aa: ASSGRRGTDTQY

j_call: TRBJ1-5
d_call: -
v_call: TRBV6-2/TRBV6-3
cdr3_aa: ASSRSRALPKPSYQPQH

j_call: TRBJ1-2
d_call: -
v_call: TRBV11-2
cdr3_aa: ASSSDLGGYT

j_call: TRBJ2-1
d_call: -
v_call: TRBV7-9
cdr3_aa: ASSSGWGRSSDEQF

j_call: TRBJ2-5
d_call: -
v_call: TRBV5-4
cdr3_aa: ATGGSLFPDQY

j_call: TRBJ1-1
d_call: -
v_call: TRBV10-3
cdr3_aa: AISSHGNTEAF

j_call: TRBJ2-2
d_call: -
v_call: TRBV29-1
cdr3_aa: SVGVTADTGELF

j_call: TRBJ1-1
d_call: -
v_call: TRBV29-1
cdr3_aa: SAQTGSTEAF

j_call: TRBJ2-5
d_call: -
v_call: TRBV20-1
cdr3_aa: SARKTAQETQY

j_call: TRBJ1-1
d_call: -
v_call: TRBV20-1
cdr3_aa: SARGLTEAF

j_call: TRBJ2-1
d_call: -
v_call: TRBV7-3
cdr3_aa: ASSFSSYNEQF

j_call: TRBJ2-1
d_call: TRBD2
v_call: TRBV12-3/TRBV12-4
cdr3_aa: ASSLLAGGVNEQF

j_call: TRBJ1-6
d_call: -
v_call: TRBV25-1
cdr3_aa: ASSESGRRYNSPLH

j_call: TRBJ2-7
d_call: -
v_call: TRBV7-6
cdr3_aa: ASSPEQDYEQY

j_call: TRBJ2-5
d_call: -
v_call: TRBV5-1
cdr3_aa: ASSLVGSSTLETQY

j_call: TRBJ2-2
d_call: -
v_call: TRBV5-1
cdr3_aa: ASRGQKDTGELF

j_call: TRBJ1-1
d_call: -
v_call: TRBV11-1
cdr3_aa: ASSLFGNMNTEAF

j_call: TRBJ2-7
d_call: TRBD1
v_call: TRBV6-5
cdr3_aa: ASSYSGGTGEQY

j_call: TRBJ2-7
d_call: TRBD2
v_call: TRBV13
cdr3_aa: ASSTNSGGPIPGEQY

j_call: TRBJ2-2
d_call: -
v_call: TRBV27
cdr3_aa: ASSLSAEAGELF

j_call: TRBJ1-5
d_call: -
v_call: TRBV6-2/TRBV6-3
cdr3_aa: ASSPSAGITQH

j_call: TRBJ1-5
d_call: TRBD1
v_call: TRBV12-3/TRBV12-4
cdr3_aa: ASSPRGGGRNQPQH

j_call: TRBJ2-1
d_call: -
v_call: TRBV11-1
cdr3_aa: ASSLGWSGWVEQF

j_call: TRBJ1-2
d_call: TRBD1
v_call: TRBV6-1
cdr3_aa: ASRDRLALLYGYT

j_call: TRBJ2-7
d_call: -
v_call: TRBV12-3/TRBV12-4
cdr3_aa: ASSSLSPEQY

j_call: TRBJ2-7
d_call: TRBD1
v_call: TRBV5-4
cdr3_aa: ASTRPGQGHEQY

j_call: TRBJ2-2
d_call: TRBD1
v_call: TRBV7-9
cdr3_aa: ASSLAGQGITGELF

j_call: TRBJ2-1
d_call: TRBD1
v_call: TRBV7-2
cdr3_aa: ASSSRDRAANEQF

j_call: TRBJ2-7
d_call: -
v_call: TRBV2
cdr3_aa: ASSGTGLY

j_call: TRBJ1-2
d_call: -
v_call: TRBV6-6
cdr3_aa: ASSYSIPLDYGYT

j_call: TRBJ2-1
d_call: TRBD1
v_call: TRBV5-1
cdr3_aa: ASSGIDRGSYNEQF

j_call: TRBJ2-3
d_call: -
v_call: TRBV12-3/TRBV12-4
cdr3_aa: ASIERGRTDTQY

j_call: TRBJ2-3
d_call: -
v_call: TRBV7-3
cdr3_aa: ASSLFRGPTDTQY

j_call: TRBJ2-3
d_call: -
v_call: TRBV18
cdr3_aa: ASSSTGNTDTQY

j_call: TRBJ1-2
d_call: -
v_call: TRBV5-5
cdr3_aa: ASSLGPANYGYT

j_call: TRBJ2-5
d_call: -
v_call: TRBV27
cdr3_aa: ASGTGRETQY

j_call: TRBJ2-5
d_call: -
v_call: TRBV4-3
cdr3_aa: ASSQEGTDQETQY

j_call: TRBJ1-1
d_call: -
v_call: TRBV2
cdr3_aa: ASSGEAGVTVNTEAF